The 11 T cell receptor beta chains reported below all come from one sample, sequenced in a study of T cells in Graves' hyperthyroidism and ophthalmopathy. Regions amplified from RNA transcripts were the TCR beta CDR3 regions. First-round RT-PCR of the TCR CDR3 relied on the HTBI primer set. TCRdb reprocessed the multiplex PCR reads via MiXCR and lists one record per CDR3 protein. The repertoire holds 600,000 or so distinct CDR3 sequences, with roughly 15% as singletons. The sequenced sample was blood. Receptors were obtained from a woman between 45 and 60 years old with Graves' ophthalmopathy.

V gene TRBV6-1 combines with J gene TRBJ2-1; TRBD2 is a possible D gene (6 bases). Trimming took off 6 bases at V and 3 bases at J, with 15 bases between the two ends. In germline, CDR1 is MNHNS, CDR2 SASEGT. CDR3 length: 15 amino acids. CDR3 protein: CASSTMGTFYNEQFF. The CDR3 nucleotides read TGTGCCAGCAGCACAATGGGGACTTTCTACAATGAGCAGTTCTTC.

As regards this clonotype: A single base separates this from a much larger clone, so it may be a read error. The CDR3 reads CAGSQGGAGTDTQYF. The CDR3 region has the DNA TGTGCCGGCAGCCAGGGAGGGGCAGGCACAGATACGCAGTATTTT. The chain carries TRBV3-1 and TRBJ2-3; 7 bases fit TRBD2. The CDR3 consists of 15 residues. CDR1 is LGHDT, CDR2 YNNKEL, per germline (reference sequence).

This clonotype has more than one count but fewer than ten. The chain joins TRBV18 to TRBJ1-4; TRBD1 might be the D (5 bases). CDR3 size: 16 residues. Germline lookup yields CDR1 KGHSH and CDR2 LQKENI. Between the trimmed V and J ends, which lost 5 bases and 5 bases, there was a span of 18 bases. The CDR3 protein is CASSTSPGRRNEKLFF. The DNA of the CDR3 is TGTGCCAGCTCAACGTCGCCGGGACGGAGGAATGAAAAACTGTTTTTT.

This chain uses TRBV19 with TRBJ1-3, with 7 bases fitting TRBD1. V trimming: 6 bases; J trimming: 2 bases; junction bases outside the gene matches: 4. Germline loops: CDR1 LNHDA, CDR2 SQIVND (reference sequence). This CDR3 region has 14 residues. DNA of the CDR3: TGTGCCAGTAGAGGGACAGATGCTGGAAACACCATATATTTT. Translated: CASRGTDAGNTIYF.

The chain carries TRBV11-2 and TRBJ2-5, with 9 bases matching TRBD2. The length of the CDR3 is 15 residues. CDR1 is SGHAT, CDR2 FQNNGV, per germline. The ends lost 3 bases at V and 3 bases at J; junction bases unmatched: 5. Written as DNA, the CDR3 is TGTGCCAGCAGCTTTCGACTAGCGGATGAAGAGACCCAGTACTTC. Amino acid sequence: CASSFRLADEETQYF. Filled out from reference TRBV11-2 and TRBJ2-5, the complete variable domain reads EAGVAQSPRYKIIEKRQSVAFWCNPISGHATLYWYQQILGQGPKLLIQFQNNGVVDDSQLPKDRFSAERLKGVDSTLKIQPAKLEDSAVYLCASSFRLADEETQYFGPGTRLLVL.

This clonotype was seen many times. The chain links TRBV2 to TRBJ1-1, with unresolved D. This CDR3 is built from 15 residues. CDR1 SNHLY and CDR2 FYNNEI come from the germline V gene. V was shortened by 6 bases and J by 0 bases, with 14 bases between the two germline ends. The CDR3 DNA reads TGTGCCAGCAGGCTGGAGAGAGACCTGAACACTGAAGCTTTCTTT. This gives the protein CASRLERDLNTEAFF.

This clonotype was counted ten times or more. The gene calls are TRBV12-3 or TRBV12-4 and TRBJ2-7; the D gene is possibly TRBD2 (6 bases). The CDR3 has 12 residues. V was cut by 8 bases and J by 4 bases, with 12 bases left in between. CDR3 region: CASVGGLYEQYF. CDR3 bases: TGTGCCAGCGTAGGAGGGCTATACGAGCAGTACTTC.

This clonotype was detected ten times or more. The chain carries TRBV29-1 and TRBJ2-7, with TRBD1 as a possible D gene (5 bases). Trimming took off 3 bases at V and 0 bases at J, with 6 bases between the two ends. The V gene's germline CDR1 is SQVTM and CDR2 ANQGSEA. The CDR3 loop spans 12 amino acids. CDR3 sequence: CSVETDSYEQYF. In DNA form, the CDR3 reads TGCAGCGTTGAGACAGACTCCTACGAGCAGTACTTC.

Many counts were recorded for this clonotype. This rearrangement joins TRBV7-9 to TRBJ1-1; 7 nucleotides line up with TRBD1. Germline V CDR1 and CDR2: SEHNR, FQNEAQ (reference sequence). Trimming took 5 bases from V and 0 from J; bases not matched to a gene: 12. The length of the CDR3 is 17 residues. CDR3 DNA sequence: TGTGCCAGCAGCGCCTTGACAGGGCCCCTCATGAACACTGAAGCTTTCTTT. Amino acids: CASSALTGPLMNTEAFF.

This clonotype came up many times. V and J are TRBV3-1 and TRBJ2-1, with D perhaps TRBD2 (6 bases). The CDR3 sequence is 18 residues long. The V end was cut by 1 base, the J end by 1 base, with 17 bases between. CDR1 is LGHDT and CDR2 is YNNKEL in the germline V gene (reference sequence). The CDR3 DNA follows: TGTGCCAGCAGCCAAGCCGTGATGACTAGTGGGTCCTACAATGAGCAGTTCTTC. Translating gives CASSQAVMTSGSYNEQFF.

The chain joins TRBV20-1 to TRBJ2-3; TRBD1 agrees at 9 bases. This CDR3 spans 15 amino acids. V gave up 6 bases and J gave up 1 base; unmatched junction bases: 8. CDR1 and CDR2 (germline): DFQATT, SNEGSKA (reference sequence). The CDR3 is CSANPGQGRTDTQYF. The CDR3 DNA sequence: TGCAGTGCCAACCCGGGACAGGGACGCACAGATACGCAGTATTTT.